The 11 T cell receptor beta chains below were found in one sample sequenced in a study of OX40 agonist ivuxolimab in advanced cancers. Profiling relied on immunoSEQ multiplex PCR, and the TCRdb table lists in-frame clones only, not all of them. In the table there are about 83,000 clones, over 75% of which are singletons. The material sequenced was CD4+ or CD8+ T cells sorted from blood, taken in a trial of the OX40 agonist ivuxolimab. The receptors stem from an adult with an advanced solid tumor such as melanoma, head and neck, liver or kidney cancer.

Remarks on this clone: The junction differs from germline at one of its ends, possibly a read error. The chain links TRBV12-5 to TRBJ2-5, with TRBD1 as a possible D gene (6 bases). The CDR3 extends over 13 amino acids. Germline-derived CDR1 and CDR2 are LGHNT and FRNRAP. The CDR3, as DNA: TGTGCAAGTGCCAGGGACACCCAAGAGACCCAGTACTTC. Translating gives CASARDTQETQYF.

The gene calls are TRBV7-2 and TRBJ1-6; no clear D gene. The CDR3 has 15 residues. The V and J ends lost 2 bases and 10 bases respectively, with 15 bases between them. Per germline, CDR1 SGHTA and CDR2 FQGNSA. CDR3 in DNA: TGTGCCAGCAGCTTAAGTCCCGGGCCGTCCTCACCCCTCCACTTT. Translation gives CASSLSPGPSSPLHF.

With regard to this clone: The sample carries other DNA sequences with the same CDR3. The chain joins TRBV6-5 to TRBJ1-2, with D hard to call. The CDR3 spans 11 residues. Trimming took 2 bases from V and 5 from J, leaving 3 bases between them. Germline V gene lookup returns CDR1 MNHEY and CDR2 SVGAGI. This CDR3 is CASSYGYGYTF. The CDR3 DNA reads TGTGCCAGCAGTTACGGATATGGCTACACCTTC.

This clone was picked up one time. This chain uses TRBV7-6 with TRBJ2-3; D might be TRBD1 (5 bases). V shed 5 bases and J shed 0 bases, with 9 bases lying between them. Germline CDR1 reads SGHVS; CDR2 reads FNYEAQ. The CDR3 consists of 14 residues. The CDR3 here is CASSNGQSTDTQYF. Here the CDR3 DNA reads TGTGCCAGCAGCAACGGACAAAGCACAGATACGCAGTATTTT.

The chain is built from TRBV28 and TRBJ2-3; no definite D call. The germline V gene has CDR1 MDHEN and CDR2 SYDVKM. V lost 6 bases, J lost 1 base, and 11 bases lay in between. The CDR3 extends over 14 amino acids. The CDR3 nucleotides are TGTGCCAGCAGCCGTCCACGGGGCACAGATACGCAGTATTTT. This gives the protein CASSRPRGTDTQYF.

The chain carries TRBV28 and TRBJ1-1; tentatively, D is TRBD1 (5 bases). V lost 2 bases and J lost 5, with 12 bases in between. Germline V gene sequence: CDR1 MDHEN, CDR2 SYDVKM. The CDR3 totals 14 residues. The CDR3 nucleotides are TGTGCCAGCAGTTTACCGACAGCGTGGACTGAAGCTTTCTTT. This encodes CASSLPTAWTEAFF.

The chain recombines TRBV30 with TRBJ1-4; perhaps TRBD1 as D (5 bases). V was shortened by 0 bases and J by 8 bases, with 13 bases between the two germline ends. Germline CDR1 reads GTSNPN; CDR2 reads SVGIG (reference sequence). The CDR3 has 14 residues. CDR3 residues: CAWSVSGVGEKLFF. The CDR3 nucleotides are TGTGCCTGGAGTGTATCGGGGGTTGGAGAAAAACTGTTTTTT.

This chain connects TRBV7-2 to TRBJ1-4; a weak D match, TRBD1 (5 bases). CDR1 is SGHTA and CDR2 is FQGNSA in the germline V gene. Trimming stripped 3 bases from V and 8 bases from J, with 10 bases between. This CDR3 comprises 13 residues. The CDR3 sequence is CASSLGRGEKLFF. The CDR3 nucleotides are TGTGCCAGCAGCTTGGGACGAGGCGAAAAACTGTTTTTT.

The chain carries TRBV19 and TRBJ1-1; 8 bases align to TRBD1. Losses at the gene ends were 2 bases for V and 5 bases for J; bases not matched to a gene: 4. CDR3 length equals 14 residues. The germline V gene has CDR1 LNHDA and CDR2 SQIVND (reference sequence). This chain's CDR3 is CASSIMTGETEAFF. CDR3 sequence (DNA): TGTGCCAGTAGTATAATGACAGGGGAAACTGAAGCTTTCTTT.

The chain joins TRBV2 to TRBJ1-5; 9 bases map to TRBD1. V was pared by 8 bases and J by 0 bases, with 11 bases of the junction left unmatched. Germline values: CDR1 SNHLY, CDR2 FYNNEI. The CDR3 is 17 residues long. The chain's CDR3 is CASALGTGPYSNQPQHF. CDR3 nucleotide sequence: TGTGCCAGCGCCCTCGGGACAGGGCCTTATAGCAATCAGCCCCAGCATTTT. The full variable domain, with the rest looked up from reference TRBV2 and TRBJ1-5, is EPEVTQTPSHQVTQMGQEVILRCVPISNHLYFYWYRQILGQKVEFLVSFYNNEISEKSEIFDDQFSVERPDGSNFTLKIRSTKLEDSAMYFCASALGTGPYSNQPQHFGDGTRLSIL.

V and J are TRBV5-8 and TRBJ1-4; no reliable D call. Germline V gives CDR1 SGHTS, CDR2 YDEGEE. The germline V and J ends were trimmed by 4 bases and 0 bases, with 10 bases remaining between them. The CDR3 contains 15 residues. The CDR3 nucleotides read TGTGCCAGCAGCGTCGACACCTCAACTAATGAAAAACTGTTTTTT. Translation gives CASSVDTSTNEKLFF.